The clone carrying this T cell receptor beta chain was counted a single time. The data stem from a study of blood T cell repertoires in COVID-19. Study details: Spain, Italy and the United States supplied samples that represented acute and convalescent COVID-19. PBMCs, B-cell-depleted T cells, or T cells were the source of the cDNA or gDNA that made up the material.

Original handling: The authors estimated nucleated cell counts from reference gene primer amplification. TCRdb's copy holds only in-frame clones and misses some; the assay was immunoSEQ multiplex PCR. V, J and clone size are taken as reported in that table, and D and trimming were inferred from the DNA itself. The sample comprises fewer than 80,000 clones, about nine tenths of which are singletons, and approximately 9.7% rests with the top ten. With 1 base removed from V and 4 bases from J, the gap between germline ends came to 11 bases. In germline, CDR1 is LGHDT, CDR2 YNNKEL (reference sequence). The CDR3 has 14 amino acids.

The chain joins TRBV3-1 (or the pseudogene TRBV3-2) to TRBJ2-7; D might be TRBD1 (6 bases). The receptor was isolated from a human donor in a cohort sampled during active COVID-19. What was sequenced was peripheral blood. CDR3 residues: CASSQARGVYEQYF. CDR3 nucleotide sequence: TGTGCCAGCAGCCAAGCCAGGGGAGTATACGAGCAGTACTTC.